Below are 18 T cell receptor beta chains sequenced from a single sample in a study of Ad26.COV2.S vaccination and SARS-CoV-2 variants. Sample treatment: over 15 received Ad26.COV2.S at low or high dose, single or two shots; five or six received placebo; per-sample allocation not given. The study sampled participants on day 63 after the first vaccine or placebo injection. The repertoire was sequenced with immunoSEQ multiplex PCR; TCRdb's copy has only in-frame clones and lacks some. The profile shows about 400,000 clones, 80% to 90% of them singletons. Sequences were derived from peripheral blood, sampled in a trial of Ad26.COV2.S vaccine versus placebo. The receptors were gathered from a person aged 18-65 years who received the Ad26.COV2.S COVID-19 vaccine or a placebo.

This chain joins TRBV5-1 and TRBJ1-2, with TRBD1 as a possible D gene (6 bases). Trimming left V 0 bases short and J 4 bases short, with 10 bases between. The germline gives CDR1 SGHRS, CDR2 YFSETQ. The CDR3 extends over 14 amino acids. CDR3 residues: CASSLAQGTYGYTF. In DNA form, the CDR3 reads TGCGCCAGCAGCTTGGCCCAGGGGACCTATGGCTACACCTTC.

This chain links TRBV4-1 with TRBJ2-1, with 9 positions matching TRBD2. The J segment lost 8 bases and the V segment lost 1 base, leaving 6 bases of the junction unmatched. The CDR3 consists of 15 residues. Germline values: CDR1 MGHRA, CDR2 YSYEKL. Written as DNA, the CDR3 is TGCGCCAGCAGCCAAGGAGGCGGGGGGGCTCATGAGCAGTTCTTC. Its protein is CASSQGGGGAHEQFF.

The chain has TRBV19 and TRBJ1-2; no clear D. V lost 5 bases and J 5 bases, leaving 12 bases between the germline ends. The CDR3 totals 13 residues. CDR1 and CDR2 from the germline V gene are LNHDA and SQIVND (reference sequence). The CDR3 DNA sequence: TGTGCCAGTAGTGTGGGCCTACAATATGGCTACACCTTC. Amino acid sequence: CASSVGLQYGYTF.

The CDR3 sequence is CASSLNYPSLYTDTQYF. The CDR3 DNA reads TGTGCCAGCTCCCTGAATTATCCTTCCTTGTACACAGATACGCAGTATTTT. The V and J genes are TRBV18 and TRBJ2-3, with D hard to call. Germline loops: CDR1 KGHSH, CDR2 LQKENI. Trimming took 6 bases from V and 2 from J, leaving 21 bases between them. The CDR3 is 17 residues long.

This clone was counted a single time. The V call is TRBV5-8, the J call TRBJ1-6; D possibly corresponds to TRBD1 (6 bases). V lost 6 bases to trimming and J lost 4 bases, with 17 bases between them. This CDR3 is built from 16 residues. CDR1 and CDR2 (germline): SGHTS, YDEGEE. CDR3 amino acids: CASTYRRGGYNSPLHF. The CDR3 DNA follows: TGTGCCAGCACCTATCGGAGGGGGGGGTATAATTCACCCCTCCACTTT.

The J gene is TRBJ1-5, the V gene TRBV15; perhaps TRBD1 as D (6 bases). There are 15 residues in the CDR3. With 1 base removed from V and 9 bases from J, the gap between germline ends came to 16 bases. The germline CDR1 and CDR2 sequences are LNHNV and YYDKDF (reference sequence). The CDR3 region is CATSRATGPGGPQHF. CDR3 coding DNA: TGTGCCACCAGCAGAGCGACAGGTCCCGGGGGGCCCCAGCATTTT.

The chain joins TRBV6-5 to TRBJ2-7; D is uncertain. Germline V CDR1 and CDR2: MNHEY, SVGAGI. The CDR3 extends over 13 amino acids. V was cut by 2 bases and J by 2 bases, with 7 bases left in between. CDR3: CASSYGLAYEQYF. The CDR3 DNA is TGTGCCAGCAGTTACGGGCTAGCCTACGAGCAGTACTTC.

The chain recombines TRBV9 with TRBJ2-3; TRBD1 is a possible D gene (6 bases). The germline gives CDR1 SGDLS, CDR2 YYNGEE. CDR3 length: 16 amino acids. Trimming stripped 0 bases from V and 2 bases from J, with 13 bases between. CDR3 nucleotides: TGTGCCAGCAGCGTAGCGGACAGCCGTTTCACAGATACGCAGTATTTT. This codes for CASSVADSRFTDTQYF.

CDR3 coding DNA: TGCGCCAGCAGCCCGGGCCTCCCATTAATTCTCTATGGCTACACCTTC. Its protein is CASSPGLPLILYGYTF. This chain joins TRBV4-3 and TRBJ1-2; D is unclear. The CDR3 is 16 residues long. Germline V CDR1 and CDR2: LGHNA, YSLEER. Trimming stripped 4 bases from V and 4 bases from J, with 19 bases between.

The chain has TRBV24-1 and TRBJ1-5; D ambiguous. The CDR3 covers 13 residues. V was cut by 5 bases and J by 4 bases, with 8 bases left in between. Germline loops: CDR1 KGHDR, CDR2 SFDVKD. As DNA, the CDR3 is TGTGCCACCAGTGTTTGGGGAAATCAGCCCCAGCATTTT. Encoded protein: CATSVWGNQPQHF.

The chain has TRBV5-1 and TRBJ2-2; a possible D gene is TRBD1 (6 bases). The CDR3 is made up of 15 amino acids. Germline-derived CDR1 and CDR2 are SGHRS and YFSETQ. Trimming shortened V by 3 bases and J by 7 bases, and 16 bases separated the two germline ends. The CDR3 DNA follows: TGCGCCAGCAGCTACTCATCACAGGGACGCGGGGAGCTGTTTTTT. Translation: CASSYSSQGRGELFF.

V usage is TRBV11-2 and J usage is TRBJ2-7; TRBD2 might be the D (6 bases). CDR3 length: 14 residues. Germline V gene sequence: CDR1 SGHAT, CDR2 FQNNGV. V dropped 1 base and J dropped 3 bases, with 10 bases sitting between them. CDR3 sequence: CASSLVWRDYEQYF. CDR3 coding DNA: TGTGCCAGCAGCTTAGTGTGGCGGGACTACGAGCAGTACTTC.

The rearrangement joins TRBV29-1 to TRBJ1-1, with D perhaps matching TRBD1 (6 bases). The V end lost 6 bases, the J end lost 1 base, and 12 bases lay between the germline ends. Germline V gives CDR1 SQVTM, CDR2 ANQGSEA. The CDR3 extends over 13 amino acids. CDR3 amino acids: CSVSTGWNTEAFF. CDR3 nucleotides: TGCAGCGTCTCAACAGGGTGGAACACTGAAGCTTTCTTT.

The chain combines TRBV28 with TRBJ2-3, with TRBD1 matching 9 bases. The junction had 10 bases not matched to a gene; V was cut back by 2 bases and J by 10 bases. Germline V gene sequence: CDR1 MDHEN, CDR2 SYDVKM. The CDR3 spans 15 residues. The chain's CDR3 is CASSLTRQGVRPQYF. In DNA, the CDR3 is TGTGCCAGCAGTTTAACCCGACAGGGGGTTCGGCCGCAGTATTTT.

This clone is a singleton in its sample. The chain has TRBV7-8 and TRBJ2-6; tentatively, D is TRBD2 (5 bases). The germline CDR1 and CDR2 sequences are SGHVS and FQNEAQ. Trimming pared 3 bases from V and 2 bases from J, leaving 11 bases between. The CDR3 totals 16 residues. Here the CDR3 DNA reads TGTGCCAGCAGCTTGAGGGTCGGAACTGGGGCCAACGTCCTGACTTTC. It codes for CASSLRVGTGANVLTF.

This clone was found a few times. This sequence joins TRBV19 and TRBJ2-3, with 7 bases aligning to TRBD1. In germline, CDR1 is LNHDA, CDR2 SQIVND (reference sequence). The CDR3 has 15 amino acids. V was clipped by 5 bases and J by 2 bases; unmatched bases: 7. CDR3 loop: CASSSPGQITDTQYF. In DNA, the CDR3 is TGTGCCAGTAGTTCCCCGGGACAGATCACAGATACGCAGTATTTT.

CDR3 loop: CASTPNRNYGYTF. CDR3 bases: TGTGCCAGCACCCCAAACAGGAACTATGGCTACACCTTC. The rearrangement links TRBV12-3 or TRBV12-4 to TRBJ1-2; possibly TRBD1 for D (5 bases). The CDR3 is 13 amino acids. V was pared by 7 bases and J by 2 bases, with 11 bases between.

J is TRBJ1-6 and V is TRBV6-5, with 8 bases lining up with TRBD1. With V trimmed by 8 bases and J by 9 bases, 6 bases remained unmatched. Germline lookup yields CDR1 MNHEY and CDR2 SVGAGI. The CDR3 runs to 13 residues. The CDR3 DNA reads TGTGCCAGCCAGGGGGCGAGGAGTTCACCCCTCCACTTT. This codes for CASQGARSSPLHF.